This entry lists 8 T cell receptor beta chains sequenced from one sample in a study of T cells expressing NK-cell markers. TCRdb re-called the 5' RACE reads and gives one entry per CDR3 protein, without DNA. The sample is made up of 350,000 to 500,000 distinct CDR3 sequences, and the top ten hold under 7.5% of it. The sequenced sample was blood T cells: a sorted CD56 or NKG2C T cell subset, CD4+ or CD8+ T cells, or bulk PBMC T cells (not recorded which). These receptors were collected from a woman between 18 and 69 years old in good health.

The J gene is TRBJ1-1, the V gene TRBV30; TCRdb reports TRBD1, a call that lacks DNA to check it against. CDR1 and CDR2 from the germline V gene are GTSNPN and SVGIG (reference sequence). The CDR3 totals 14 residues. CDR3 sequence reads: CAWSIGLGNTEAFF.

The chain recombines TRBV29-1 with TRBJ2-3; the D call of TRBD2 rests on TCRdb alone, since no DNA is present to check it. The CDR3 has 13 residues. The V gene's germline CDR1 is SQVTM and CDR2 ANQGSEA. CDR3 in amino acids: CSVGAGITDTQYF.

CDR3 amino acids: CAWTMNRVGGELFF. The chain recombines TRBV30 with TRBJ2-2; TCRdb reports TRBD1, a call that lacks DNA to check it against. The CDR3 length is 14 residues. Germline V gene data show CDR1 as GTSNPN and CDR2 as SVGIG (reference sequence).

This chain joins TRBV29-1 and TRBJ2-7; TCRdb outputs TRBD1, but without DNA this stays unchecked. The CDR3 contains 13 residues. Germline values: CDR1 SQVTM, CDR2 ANQGSEA. Here the CDR3 reads CSVGTGWDYEQYF.

J is TRBJ2-3 and V is TRBV10-3; as DNA is missing, the TRBD1 call by TCRdb cannot be tested. The CDR3 length is 12 residues. The germline V gene encodes CDR1 ENHRY and CDR2 SYGVKD. The CDR3 reads CAISATGDTQYF.

This chain uses TRBV7-3 with TRBJ2-2; TCRdb returns TRBD1, unconfirmable since there is no DNA. Germline assignment: CDR1 SGHTA and CDR2 FQGTGA. The CDR3 is 13 amino acids. The CDR3 region is CASSLVPTGELFF.

This chain links TRBV25-1 with TRBJ2-3; TCRdb gives TRBD2 as the D gene, but with no DNA this cannot be confirmed. Germline V gene sequence: CDR1 MGHDK, CDR2 SYGVNS. The CDR3 sequence is 15 residues long. The CDR3 spells CASSVTPSQGDTQYF. The full variable domain, in which reference TRBV25-1 and TRBJ2-3 provide the parts outside the CDR3, is EADIYQTPRYLVIGTGKKITLECSQTMGHDKMYWYQQDPGMELHLIHYSYGVNSTEKGDLSSESTVSRIRTEHFPLTLESARPSHTSQYLCASSVTPSQGDTQYFGPGTRLTVL.

V gene TRBV6-2 or TRBV6-3 combines with J gene TRBJ2-7; with no DNA, the TCRdb D assignment of TRBD1 cannot be verified. Germline V lookup: CDR1 MNHEY, CDR2 SVGEGT. The CDR3 spans 14 residues. CDR3 residues: CASSLISDTSEQYF.